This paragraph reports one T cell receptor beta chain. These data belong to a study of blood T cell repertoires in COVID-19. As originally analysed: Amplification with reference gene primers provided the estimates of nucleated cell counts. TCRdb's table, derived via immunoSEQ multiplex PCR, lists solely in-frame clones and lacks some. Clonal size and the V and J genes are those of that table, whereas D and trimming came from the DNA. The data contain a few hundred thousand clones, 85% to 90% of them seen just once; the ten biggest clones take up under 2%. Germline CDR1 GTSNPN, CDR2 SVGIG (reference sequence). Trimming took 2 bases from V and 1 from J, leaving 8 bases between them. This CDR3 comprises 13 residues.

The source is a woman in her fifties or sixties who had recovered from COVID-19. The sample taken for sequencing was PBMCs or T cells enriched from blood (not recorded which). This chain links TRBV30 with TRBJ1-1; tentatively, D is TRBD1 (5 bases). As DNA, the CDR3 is TGTGCCTGGAGTAGACAGAGGAACACTGAAGCTTTCTTT. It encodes CAWSRQRNTEAFF.